The clone carrying this T cell receptor (beta chain) was found many times. The target antigen is unknown. Other nucleotide sequences from this sample produce the same CDR3. CDR1 is SEHNR and CDR2 is FQNEAQ in the germline V gene (reference sequence). The CDR3 extends over 11 amino acids. Trimming pared 1 base from V and 11 bases from J, leaving 6 bases between. Every immunoSEQ plate was one replicate of a subset's evenly spread DNA. As handled by the study authors: ImmunoSEQ yielded junction-only sequences lacking quality scores, so filtering differed. Some clones are missing from TCRdb's copy, which holds only in-frame ones; the method was immunoSEQ multiplex PCR. That table supplies the V and J calls and clone size; D and trimming were determined from the DNA. Of some 470,000 clones in the sample, 76% were seen once. Caucasian adults residing in Nashville, Tennessee made up all the donors. This sample stems from a study of shared clonotypes between healthy human individuals. Study observations and caveats: Blood was the only sampled material, and tissue repertoires likely differ.

Sequencing was performed on PBMCs. The receptor's source is a woman aged 40 to 55 in good health. Some clones in this sample may be carry-over from other donors' samples. The genes are TRBV7-9 and TRBJ2-4; D is unclear. This chain's CDR3 is CASSLGAVQYF. For the CDR3, the DNA is TGTGCCAGCAGCTTAGGAGCAGTTCAGTACTTC.